This T cell receptor beta chain was recovered during a study of cytomegalovirus exposure and HLA in healthy donors (dated by TCRdb to the late 2010s). With respect to the entire study: According to an earlier analysis of 450 to 650 of the donors, some 170 million T cells yielded roughly 100 million unique TCR beta sequences and 250 to 350 Gb of sequence data. Roughly 320 gigabases of sequencing data and 70 million to 95 million unique TCR sequences made up an early release that covered several hundred HLA-typed donors. The genetic ancestry cluster associated with self-reported Caucasian donors included roughly four fifths of the 398 genotyped donors. The study aimed to test whether signatures of past pathogen exposure could be identified by cataloging public T cell receptors. The study used immunosequencing to profile the T cell repertoires of 666 subjects and linked those repertoires to cytomegalovirus serostatus. A separate validation cohort of approximately 120 different subjects was used in addition to the approximately 640-subject first cohort. To predict cytomegalovirus infection status, the study brought together high-throughput TCR immunosequencing, statistical association of individual TCRs with disease status, and machine learning. In a later analysis, previously published TCR beta repertoires from more than 500 donors were re-analyzed and high-resolution HLA genotyping was added so that TCR occurrence patterns could be studied. Rather than drawing on any new phenotypic data, the later analysis identified candidate immune exposures from TCR beta sequences and the way those sequences occurred across donors. To decide whether each TCR beta V gene segment behaved as functional or pseudogenic, an earlier analysis of some 600 of the donors relied on high-throughput TCR beta sequencing. Alongside the repertoire data, information on donor age, sex, ethnicity and CMV serostatus was compiled. A later genetic analysis used genome-wide SNP genotypes for about three fifths of the roughly 700 donors, treating that subset as a discovery cohort. Every discovery cohort repertoire had been produced on one sequencing platform. Class I and class II HLA loci were covered by the typing at four-digit resolution. The number of typed donors differed by locus: about 629-630 for A, B, C, DRB1 and DQB1; 500 to 550 for DQA1; 606 for DPA1; and about 470 for DPB1. Because of strong linkage in the cohort, roughly five DR-DQ haplotypes were treated as single units for association and clustering. Among several hundred genotyped donors of the cohort, an average of about 240,000 unique TCR beta nucleotide sequences was sequenced per donor, of which 15% to 20% were non-productive.

The library was built by means of the immunoSEQ multiplex PCR assay. A mixture of 60 forward primers for TCR Vbeta segments and 13 reverse primers for TCR Jbeta segments was used in the multiplex PCR. Amplification of the CDR3 region of rearranged TCR beta genes was performed with a multiplex PCR assay on genomic DNA. Amplified TCR beta libraries were sequenced as 87-base-pair reads on the Illumina HiSeq System. From the authors' description of their analysis: Across the 670 or so repertoires, a later analysis counted around 80 million unique TCR beta chains, roughly 11 million of which were shared by at least two donors. Raw reads were error-corrected and collapsed into unique sequences with a nearest-neighbor algorithm that merged closely related sequences to remove PCR and sequencing errors. Alignment of CDR3 sequences to IMGT reference sequences was used to assign V, D and J gene segments. For a sequence to be retained, a match of at least six nucleotides was required to both a V gene segment and a J gene segment. Rearrangements were classified as productive when the CDR3 lacked stop codons and remained in frame with V and J, and all other rearrangements were classified as non-productive. CDR3 was defined according to IMGT convention as the region running from the second conserved V-encoded cysteine to the conserved J-encoded phenylalanine. The earlier analysis of around 640 of the donors excluded sequences that lacked an unambiguous match to a single V gene segment. An earlier analysis of over 450 of the donors classified V segments as functional when productive rearrangements were above 56.7% and as segregating when the standard deviation between donors was above 5%. A statistical classification framework was built to diagnose cytomegalovirus status from the catalog of TCR beta chain sequences. V and J gene assignment, in a later analysis, came from comparing TCR nucleotide sequences with IMGT/GENE-DB human TR gene sequences. In a later analysis, CDR3 sequences and most-parsimonious VDJ recombination scenarios were assigned using the TCRdist pipeline. In a later analysis, every TCR beta chain was defined by the combination of its CDR3 amino acid sequence and its V-gene family, and reads without a unique V-gene family were dropped. A later analysis removed over 500 highly shared, low-generation-probability nucleotide sequences to deal with suspected cross-contamination and a sequencing artifact. A later analysis calculated a clonal expansion index for each public chain from normalized within-repertoire ranks of inferred template counts. In a later analysis, generation probabilities were computed using a VDJ recombination model fitted to out-of-frame rearrangements, and the results were checked against IGoR. In a later analysis, TCR-TCR, TCR-HLA and TCR-CMV co-occurrence was scored with hypergeometric tests, and a repertoire-size bias correction was applied to TCR pairs. A later analysis estimated false discovery rates by permuting HLA or CMV assignments 20 times. In a later analysis, co-occurring TCRs were grouped using DBSCAN, and TCRdist sequence similarity was added for clustering within HLA-allele-positive subsets. Repertoires with fewer than 30,000 or more than 120,000 public chains were left out of co-occurrence clustering, as were about 5 repertoires with anomalous nucleotide sharing. TCRdb took this table from immuneACCESS and kept in-frame rearrangements with V and J called. Such tables lack part of the clones; where checked against another copy, unresolved V genes explain under half of the gap, and the rest is unexplained. V and J calls and clone size follow that table, whereas D and trimming were derived from the DNA. The table for this sample lists 100,000 or so clones; approximately 80% of them were counted only once. The top ten clones comprise over 4% of the sample.

The cohort consisted of 666 healthy bone marrow donors. At the time of sampling, all cohort members were nominally healthy, though unrecorded immune exposures were likely present. The donor tested CMV seropositive, placing the donor among the 289 seropositive members of the cohort. Each donor provided a peripheral blood sample, and peripheral blood mononuclear cells were used for TCR beta sequencing. Genomic DNA was extracted from the blood cell samples with the Qiagen DNeasy Blood Extraction Kit. As to this clone: No cognate antigen has been identified for it. Nothing much larger sits one base from this clone, and base qualities are not available.

Results and caveats for the whole study, not just this receptor: At a false discovery rate of 0.05, a later analysis linked approximately 18,000 TCR beta sequences to specific HLA alleles. A group of highly shared sequence variants was considered likely to be a technical artifact of the sequencing pipeline. The cohort was sequenced for TCR beta chains only, and without alpha or paired-chain data the features that could be detected were limited. About 17 rarely observed V segments, including chromosome 9 orphons, were excluded from the earlier analysis of about 610 of the donors because counts were too low. The classifier was reported to diagnose cytomegalovirus status with high specificity and sensitivity in both the original cohort and the validation cohort. In a later analysis, the rate of TCR association differed among HLA loci, with DRB1 alleles having the most associated TCRs and HLA-C alleles having the fewest. A later genetic analysis associated a missense DCLRE1C variant with V-gene and J-gene trimming of TCR beta chains, and an independent cohort replicated the association. Immune exposure information for the cohort was limited to CMV serostatus. In the study, some 160 TCR beta chains were listed as associated with cytomegalovirus. Most TCR sequences were seen in very few donors, while some public TCRs were found in many individuals. In a later analysis, HLA-associated TCR beta chains showed more clonal expansion and lower generation probabilities than non-associated chains that were equally common. A few of the identified cytomegalovirus-associated TCR beta chains were confirmed in vitro to be specific for cytomegalovirus antigens. In a later analysis, several top co-occurrence clusters were reported to appear linked to parvovirus B19, influenza, CMV and Epstein-Barr virus. A further reported finding was that TCR beta sequences accurately predicted the HLA-A and HLA-B alleles for most subjects in the first cohort. A later genetic analysis reported fewer N-insertions in productive TCRs among donors in an Asian-associated ancestry cluster than the roughly 700-donor mean. Sequencing depth was assumed to be roughly uniform across donors in the presence/absence analyses, though that assumption may not hold. Linkage disequilibrium might explain the correlated functional status among segregating V segments, but an unknown experimental factor could not be ruled out. Strong co-occurrence of HLA alleles, especially DR and DQ, made assigning TCR associations to individual alleles difficult. According to a later analysis, most CMV-associated TCR beta chains appeared to be HLA-restricted, and the HLA associations seemed to be driven largely by CMV exposure. According to the authors, the approach could potentially be generalized to other disease states and immunological phenotypes. Because HLA typing was unavailable for some donors at each locus, only the typed subset was used in association tests. Broadly in line with IMGT annotations, most TCR beta V segments showed up in productive rearrangements about 87% or about 30% of the time in an earlier analysis of approximately 600 of the donors.

The TCR was taken from a female donor in good health and CMV-seropositive. The specimen was PBMCs.

At the DNA level, the sequence is TGTGCCAGCAGCTTAGGGTGGCGGGGCGCCTACAATGAGCAGTTCTTC. Protein translation: CASSLGWRGAYNEQFF. The V and J genes are TRBV7-2 and TRBJ2-1, with a tentative D gene TRBD2 over 6 matching bases. The trim is 1 base for V and 2 bases for J, with a gap of 12 bases between the germline ends. Measured from the cysteine to the phenylalanine, the CDR3 is 16 residues long. The DNA shown is the 48-base CDR3, in frame from base 1. CDR1 and CDR2 are read off the germline V gene as SGHTA and FQGNSA.